This T cell receptor (beta chain) was sequenced in a study of T cell responses to AZD1222 COVID-19 vaccine. Study-wide context: Second doses that came at about 4 or about 12 weeks were put together.

This clone came up a few times. The target antigen is unknown. The CDR3 runs to 13 residues. Germline CDR1 and CDR2: SQVTM and ANQGSEA. Trimming cost V 8 bases and J 0 bases, with 13 bases left between them. Study-level points and caveats: Clonal diversity may have been underestimated in mostly white British donors.

The assay was immunoSEQ multiplex PCR, and TCRdb's table has in-frame clones only and misses some. The sample consists of 65,000 to 70,000 clones, over 60% of them appearing once. The chain combines TRBV29-1 with TRBJ1-2; D is perhaps TRBD1 (6 bases). This clonotype originated in an adult in good health. This specimen was peripheral blood, taken on day 0 of AZD1222 vaccination. The CDR3, as DNA: TGCAGCTCACGGGACACTTCTAACTATGGCTACACCTTC. It is translated as CSSRDTSNYGYTF.